The 30 T cell receptor beta chains given below trace back to one sample, sequenced in a study of identical twins. TCRdb reprocessed the 5' RACE reads with MiXCR, giving one entry per CDR3 protein. The sample has about 700,000 distinct CDR3 sequences; 8.6% are singletons. These sequences were also reported in another study, on yellow fever vaccine responses in identical twins.

The sample was PBMCs. The receptors shown here come from a woman aged 18-29 years in good health.

The chain couples TRBV7-9 to TRBJ2-7; no definite D call. V was cut by 5 bases and J by 2 bases, with 16 bases left in between. The germline gives CDR1 SEHNR, CDR2 FQNEAQ (reference sequence). The CDR3 loop spans 15 amino acids. CDR3 loop: CASSPTDGLAYEQYF. The CDR3 DNA is TGTGCCAGCAGCCCGACCGACGGTCTAGCCTACGAGCAGTACTTC.

The chain couples TRBV29-1 to TRBJ2-1; a possible D gene is TRBD2 (7 bases). CDR1 is SQVTM and CDR2 is ANQGSEA in the germline V gene. The CDR3 loop spans 12 amino acids. V lost 3 bases and J lost 15, with 18 bases in between. The CDR3 region has the DNA TGCAGCGTTGATGGGGGGGGCGGCGGTGGGTTCTTC. Its translation: CSVDGGGGGGFF.

The chain combines TRBV2 with TRBJ2-3; D possibly matches TRBD1 or TRBD2 (5 bases each). The germline V and J ends were trimmed by 7 bases and 2 bases, with 10 bases remaining between them. The CDR3 consists of 13 residues. Per germline, CDR1 SNHLY and CDR2 FYNNEI. The DNA for the CDR3 is TGTGCCAGCATCAGGGAGAACACAGATACGCAGTATTTT. Residues: CASIRENTDTQYF.

The chain carries TRBV5-6 and TRBJ2-7; D is ambiguous. The V end was cut by 9 bases, the J end by 5 bases, with 15 bases between. The germline V gene has CDR1 SGHDT and CDR2 YYEEEE. The CDR3 totals 12 residues. The CDR3 DNA reads as TGTGCCAACCACCAACGAGAGAACGAGCAGTACTTC. Its protein is CANHQRENEQYF.

CDR3 sequence: CASSIRPGQGAHTGELFF. As DNA, the CDR3 is TGTGCCAGCAGTATCCGACCGGGACAGGGGGCTCACACCGGGGAGCTGTTTTTT. The chain carries TRBV27 and TRBJ2-2; 12 positions match TRBD1. Germline lookup yields CDR1 MNHEY and CDR2 SMNVEV (reference sequence). With V trimmed by 5 bases and J by 3 bases, 10 bases remained unmatched. This CDR3 spans 18 amino acids.

At least ten counts were recorded for this clonotype. The chain is built from TRBV2 and TRBJ2-2; TRBD2 agrees at 7 bases. Unmatched junction bases numbered 8, after V lost 6 bases and J lost 4 bases. The CDR3 runs to 15 residues. CDR1 is SNHLY and CDR2 is FYNNEI in the germline V gene. CDR3 loop: CASSPGTTGTGELFF. The CDR3 DNA sequence: TGTGCCAGCAGCCCCGGGACTACTGGCACCGGGGAGCTGTTTTTT.

This clonotype showed up just a few times. The rearrangement joins TRBV3-1 to TRBJ2-1; D might be TRBD2 (5 bases). Trimming cost V 0 bases and J 6 bases, with 9 bases left between them. The CDR3 has 14 amino acids. CDR1 and CDR2 (germline): LGHDT, YNNKEL (reference sequence). CDR3 loop: CASSQDPLANEQFF. In nucleotides, the CDR3 is TGTGCCAGCAGCCAAGATCCCCTAGCCAATGAGCAGTTCTTC.

This clonotype has more than one count but fewer than ten. The chain joins TRBV18 to TRBJ2-7; a possible D gene is TRBD2 (5 bases). This CDR3 is built from 12 residues. V lost 1 base, J lost 5 bases, and 6 bases lay in between. Germline CDR1 and CDR2: KGHSH and LQKENI. The CDR3 coding sequence is TGTGCCAGCTCACCACACGGGAACGAGCAGTACTTC. Encoded protein: CASSPHGNEQYF.

There are many counts of this clonotype. Germline and junction disagree at one end, which may indicate a read error. The rearrangement links TRBV5-1 to TRBJ2-3; 7 bases line up with TRBD1. This CDR3 has 14 residues. Per the germline V gene, CDR1 is SGHRS and CDR2 is YFSETQ. The CDR3 reads CASSLQGSTDTQYF. CDR3 bases: TGTGCCAGCAGCCTACAGGGGAGCACAGATACGCAGTATTTT.

This clonotype was seen a handful of times. This chain links TRBV27 with TRBJ2-7, with no clear D. The CDR3 consists of 15 residues. Trimming cost V 6 bases and J 2 bases, with 17 bases left between them. Per the germline V gene, CDR1 is MNHEY and CDR2 is SMNVEV (reference sequence). CDR3: CASSRALGPAYEQYF. The CDR3 DNA sequence: TGTGCCAGCAGCAGAGCCCTAGGTCCAGCCTACGAGCAGTACTTC.

This chain's CDR3 is CASNYDRGSTDTQYF. CDR3 nucleotide sequence: TGCGCCAGCAACTACGACAGGGGATCCACAGATACGCAGTATTTT. J is TRBJ2-3 and V is TRBV5-1; 8 nucleotides line up with TRBD1. The germline V gene encodes CDR1 SGHRS and CDR2 YFSETQ. The CDR3 runs 15 residues. Losses at the gene ends were 6 bases for V and 2 bases for J; bases not matched to a gene: 8.

With regard to this clonotype: The junction differs from germline at one of its ends, possibly a read error. The chain recombines TRBV2 with TRBJ2-1; TRBD2 matches 10 bases. The CDR3 has 18 residues. The germline gives CDR1 SNHLY, CDR2 FYNNEI. This chain's CDR3 is CACSSRRLAGASYNEQFF. The DNA of the CDR3 is TGTGCCTGCAGTTCCCGTAGACTAGCGGGCGCCTCCTACAATGAGCAGTTCTTC.

The V call is TRBV28, the J call TRBJ1-4; D is uncertain. The CDR3 is 16 residues long. Per germline, CDR1 MDHEN and CDR2 SYDVKM. V lost 6 bases and J 5 bases, leaving 19 bases between the germline ends. CDR3 region: CASRETDGRRNEKLFF. The CDR3 DNA reads TGTGCCAGCAGGGAGACTGACGGCAGGCGAAATGAAAAACTGTTTTTT.

This clonotype came up many times. CDR3 nucleotides: TGTGCCACCACGGGATCCTCCTACTATGGCTACACCTTC. Encoded protein: CATTGSSYYGYTF. The V and J genes are TRBV12-3 or TRBV12-4 and TRBJ1-2; D is undetermined. The germline V and J ends were trimmed by 10 bases and 3 bases, with 15 bases remaining between them. This CDR3 comprises 13 residues.

V gene TRBV27 combines with J gene TRBJ2-6; D gene uncertain. CDR1 and CDR2 from the germline V gene are MNHEY and SMNVEV (reference sequence). CDR3 length: 18 amino acids. Trimming stripped 5 bases from V and 1 base from J, with 18 bases between. Here the CDR3 DNA reads TGTGCCAGCAGTCCAGCGACACTGGGGTCTTCTGGGGCCAACGTCCTGACTTTC. Translated: CASSPATLGSSGANVLTF.

There are many counts of this clonotype. The genes are TRBV18 and TRBJ2-7; D call uncertain. V lost 0 bases, J lost 1 base, and 7 bases lay in between. The CDR3 runs to 14 residues. The germline V gene encodes CDR1 KGHSH and CDR2 LQKENI. The CDR3 is CASSPPVRSYEQYF. The CDR3 DNA reads as TGTGCCAGCTCACCACCGGTCAGATCCTACGAGCAGTACTTC.

A few counts support this clonotype. An end of the junction does not agree with germline; a read error may underlie this. DNA for the CDR3: TGTGCCAGCAGTTCCCCTAGGATTCTGCACTTC. Translation gives CASSSPRILHF. The rearrangement joins TRBV28 to TRBJ2-4; D ambiguous. CDR1 MDHEN and CDR2 SYDVKM come from the germline V gene. The length of the CDR3 is 11 residues.

With respect to this clonotype: The CDR3 carries no conserved terminal phenylalanine or tryptophan, so it likely arises from a read error. The rearrangement links TRBV20-1 to TRBJ2-7, with D uncertain. This CDR3 comprises 13 residues. Germline lookup yields CDR1 DFQATT and CDR2 SNEGSKA (reference sequence). The V and J ends lost 4 bases and 1 base respectively, with 11 bases between them. Here the CDR3 DNA reads TGCAGTGCTAACCTCGACGGATCCTACGAGCAGTACTTA. Translated, it gives CSANLDGSYEQYL.

This clonotype turned up a few times. The gene calls are TRBV28 and TRBJ2-7; no firm D call. Trimming removed 5 bases at V and 2 bases at J, with 13 bases between. This CDR3 region has 14 residues. Looked up from germline, CDR1 is MDHEN and CDR2 is SYDVKM. CDR3 DNA sequence: TGTGCCAGCAGTCCCGTCGAAAGAACCTACGAGCAGTACTTC. Translation gives CASSPVERTYEQYF.

At least ten counts were recorded for this clonotype. The V and J genes are TRBV5-1 and TRBJ2-1, with D unclear. Germline V lookup: CDR1 SGHRS, CDR2 YFSETQ. Deletions cut 0 bases from V and 7 bases from J, with 5 bases between. This CDR3 is built from 12 residues. DNA for the CDR3: TGCGCCAGCAGCTTGGAATTTAATGAGCAGTTCTTC. It specifies CASSLEFNEQFF. Full variable domain (outside the CDR3, taken from reference TRBV5-1 and TRBJ2-1): KAGVTQTPRYLIKTRGQQVTLSCSPISGHRSVSWYQQTPGQGLQFLFEYFSETQRNKGNFPGRFSGRQFSNSRSEMNVSTLELGDSALYLCASSLEFNEQFFGPGTRLTVL.

There are a few counts of this clonotype. This chain connects TRBV3-1 to TRBJ2-3; 8 bases are shared with TRBD2. Germline assignment: CDR1 LGHDT and CDR2 YNNKEL (reference sequence). The CDR3 loop spans 15 amino acids. With V trimmed by 4 bases and J by 4 bases, 7 bases remained unmatched. In DNA, the CDR3 is TGTGCCAGCAGCCTCCGCGGGGGGCAGGCAGATACGCAGTATTTT. Translation: CASSLRGGQADTQYF.

There are a few counts of this clonotype. The chain links TRBV2 to TRBJ2-7; 9 nucleotides match TRBD1. CDR3 length: 14 residues. The germline CDR1 and CDR2 sequences are SNHLY and FYNNEI. J was trimmed by 5 bases and V by 8 bases; bases with no gene match: 10. CDR3 protein: CASLLGQGRNEQYF. CDR3 nucleotide sequence: TGTGCCAGCCTTCTCGGACAGGGGAGGAACGAGCAGTACTTC.

This clonotype was seen at least ten times. In DNA, the CDR3 is TGCGCCAGCAGCAGGACAGGGGAGGATACGCAGTATTTT. This translates into CASSRTGEDTQYF. This chain uses TRBV5-1 with TRBJ2-3; TRBD1 matches 9 bases. The germline V gene encodes CDR1 SGHRS and CDR2 YFSETQ. J was trimmed by 6 bases and V by 4 bases; bases with no gene match: 3. CDR3 length: 13 residues.

This clonotype was recorded at least ten times. The V call is TRBV3-1, the J call TRBJ2-1; TRBD2 is a possible D gene (6 bases). The CDR3 is 12 residues long. V dropped 6 bases and J dropped 5 bases, with 8 bases sitting between them. Germline CDR1 and CDR2: LGHDT and YNNKEL (reference sequence). The CDR3 loop is CASSRTNNEQFF. The DNA for the CDR3 is TGTGCCAGCAGTCGGACTAACAATGAGCAGTTCTTC.

The chain recombines TRBV14 with TRBJ1-1; D remains ambiguous. The CDR3 loop spans 13 amino acids. The V gene lost 0 bases and the J gene lost 6 bases, with 8 bases spanning the gap. Germline V gives CDR1 SGHDN, CDR2 FVKESK. The CDR3 nucleotides are TGTGCCAGCAGCCAAGATCTGTTAGCTGAAGCTTTCTTT. This encodes CASSQDLLAEAFF.

The CDR3: CASSQDPTGGRFPWTGELFF. The DNA of the CDR3 is TGTGCCAGCAGCCAAGACCCGACGGGGGGGCGTTTTCCCTGGACCGGGGAGCTGTTTTTT. V is TRBV3-1 and J is TRBJ2-2; 8 bases fit TRBD2. This CDR3 is 20 amino acids long. V lost 0 bases and J lost 5; bases outside the gene matches: 17. Germline CDR1 and CDR2: LGHDT and YNNKEL (reference sequence).

Only a few counts were recorded for this clonotype. This sequence joins TRBV6-1 and TRBJ1-5, with D tentatively TRBD1 (5 bases). V was cut by 2 bases and J by 2 bases, with 10 bases left in between. CDR3 length equals 15 residues. CDR1 and CDR2 (germline): MNHNS, SASEGT. The CDR3 sequence: CASSEQGVGNQPQHF. CDR3 sequence (DNA): TGTGCCAGCAGTGAACAAGGGGTCGGCAATCAGCCCCAGCATTTT.

The table lists this clonotype with a few counts. The chain recombines TRBV11-3 with TRBJ2-5, with D uncertain. V lost 5 bases and J lost 0, with 7 bases in between. The germline gives CDR1 SGHNT, CDR2 YENEEA. The CDR3 consists of 13 residues. For the CDR3, the DNA is TGTGCCAGCAGCATAACGGACCAAGAGACCCAGTACTTC. Protein product: CASSITDQETQYF.

The J gene is TRBJ2-3, the V gene TRBV5-1; D possibly matches TRBD1 or TRBD2 (5 bases each). The V and J ends lost 4 bases and 0 bases respectively, with 12 bases between them. The CDR3 sequence is 15 residues long. In germline, CDR1 is SGHRS, CDR2 YFSETQ. CDR3 bases: TGCGCCAGCAGCCGGGACGGAACTAGCACAGATACGCAGTATTTT. Its translation: CASSRDGTSTDTQYF.

This clonotype was seen many times. The chain recombines TRBV28 with TRBJ2-7; no reliable D call. V lost 4 bases and J lost 0, with 10 bases in between. Germline lookup yields CDR1 MDHEN and CDR2 SYDVKM. The CDR3 spans 14 residues. CDR3 protein: CASSWYSTSYEQYF. CDR3 in DNA: TGTGCCAGCAGTTGGTATAGTACCTCCTACGAGCAGTACTTC.